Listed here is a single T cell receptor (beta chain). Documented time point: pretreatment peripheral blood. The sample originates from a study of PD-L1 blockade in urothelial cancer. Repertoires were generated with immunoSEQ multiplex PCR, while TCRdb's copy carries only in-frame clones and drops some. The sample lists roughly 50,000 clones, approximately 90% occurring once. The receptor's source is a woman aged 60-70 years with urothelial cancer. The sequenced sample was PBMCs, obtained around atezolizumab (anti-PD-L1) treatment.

The CDR3 sequence: CASSPGTGMGWEQYF. CDR3 in DNA: TGTGCCAGCAGTCCCGGGACAGGGATGGGGTGGGAGCAGTACTTC. The chain couples TRBV28 to TRBJ2-7; 9 bases line up with TRBD1. Unmatched junction bases numbered 12, after V lost 5 bases and J lost 7 bases. CDR1 is MDHEN and CDR2 is SYDVKM in the germline V gene. There are 15 residues in the CDR3.